This TCR beta chain was identified during a study of T cell repertoires in cytomegalovirus infection. Overall study context: An indication of both CMV infection and matching HLA type came from public TCR beta signatures.

TCRdb used MiXCR to reprocess the reads, holding one entry per CDR3 protein. The repertoire has about 260,000 distinct CDR3 sequences, 12% to 15% of them found once; the top ten carry 7.5% to 10%. Points from the study as a whole: Ex vivo responses were dominated by HLA-C-restricted CMV-specific TCR beta clonotypes. CMV carriers with the relevant HLA were identified by cumulative public TCR beta family frequency.

A remark on this clonotype: The antigen is unknown.

Germline loops: CDR1 LNHNV, CDR2 YYDKDF (reference sequence). The germline V and J ends were trimmed by 0 bases and 1 base, with 6 bases remaining between them. The CDR3 extends over 15 amino acids. The sequenced material came from PBMCs. The chain joins TRBV15 to TRBJ2-2; possible D gene TRBD1, 6 bases. The TCR comes from a human donor in good health (CMV status not recorded). Some clones in this sample may be carry-over from other donors' samples. The DNA for the CDR3 is TGTGCCACCAGCAGAGAGACAGGGAACACCGGGGAGCTGTTTTTT. It encodes CATSRETGNTGELFF.